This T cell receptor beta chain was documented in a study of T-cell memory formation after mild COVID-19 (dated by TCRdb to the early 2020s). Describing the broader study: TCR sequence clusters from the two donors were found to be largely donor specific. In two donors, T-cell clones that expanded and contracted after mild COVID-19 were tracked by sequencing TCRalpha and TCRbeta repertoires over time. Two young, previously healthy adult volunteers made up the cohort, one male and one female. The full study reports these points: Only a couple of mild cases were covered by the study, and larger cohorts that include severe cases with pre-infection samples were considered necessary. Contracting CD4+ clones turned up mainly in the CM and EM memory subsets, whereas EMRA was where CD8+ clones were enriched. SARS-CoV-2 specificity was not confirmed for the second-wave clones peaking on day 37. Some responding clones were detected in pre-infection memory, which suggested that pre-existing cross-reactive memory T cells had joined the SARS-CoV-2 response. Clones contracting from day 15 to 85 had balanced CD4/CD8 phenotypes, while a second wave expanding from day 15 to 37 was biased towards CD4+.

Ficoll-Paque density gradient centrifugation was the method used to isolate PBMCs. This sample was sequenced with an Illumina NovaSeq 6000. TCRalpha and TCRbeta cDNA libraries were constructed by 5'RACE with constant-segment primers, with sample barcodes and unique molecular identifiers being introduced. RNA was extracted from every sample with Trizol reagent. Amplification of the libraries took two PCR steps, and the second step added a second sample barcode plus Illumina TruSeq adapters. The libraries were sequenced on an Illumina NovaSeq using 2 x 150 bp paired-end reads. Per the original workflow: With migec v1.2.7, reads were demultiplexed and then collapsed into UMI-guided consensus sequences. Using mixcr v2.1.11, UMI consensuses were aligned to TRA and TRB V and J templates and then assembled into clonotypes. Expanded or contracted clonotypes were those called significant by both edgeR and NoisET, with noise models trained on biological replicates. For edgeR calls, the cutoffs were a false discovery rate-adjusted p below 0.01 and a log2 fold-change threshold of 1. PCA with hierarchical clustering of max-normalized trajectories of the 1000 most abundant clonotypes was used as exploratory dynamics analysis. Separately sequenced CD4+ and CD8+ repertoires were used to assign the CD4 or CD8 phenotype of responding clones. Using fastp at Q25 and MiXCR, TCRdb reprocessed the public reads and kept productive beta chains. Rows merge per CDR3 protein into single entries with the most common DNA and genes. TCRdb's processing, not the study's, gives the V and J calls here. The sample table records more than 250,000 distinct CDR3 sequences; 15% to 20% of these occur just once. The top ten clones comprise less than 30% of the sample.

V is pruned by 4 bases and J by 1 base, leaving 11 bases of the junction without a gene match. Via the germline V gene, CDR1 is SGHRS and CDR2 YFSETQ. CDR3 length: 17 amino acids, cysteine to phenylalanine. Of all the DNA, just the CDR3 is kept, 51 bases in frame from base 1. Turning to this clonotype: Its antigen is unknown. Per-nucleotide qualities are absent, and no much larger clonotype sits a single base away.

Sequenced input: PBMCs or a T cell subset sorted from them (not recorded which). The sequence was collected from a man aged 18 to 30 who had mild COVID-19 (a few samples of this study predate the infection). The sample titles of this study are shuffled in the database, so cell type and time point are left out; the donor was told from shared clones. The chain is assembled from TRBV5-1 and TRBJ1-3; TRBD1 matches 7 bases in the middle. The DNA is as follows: TGCGCCAGCAGCCTCACGGGGGGACAGAGGTCTGGAAACACCATATATTTT. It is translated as CASSLTGGQRSGNTIYF. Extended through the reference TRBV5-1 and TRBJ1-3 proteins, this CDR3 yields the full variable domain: KAGVTQTPRYLIKTRGQQVTLSCSPISGHRSVSWYQQTPGQGLQFLFEYFSETQRNKGNFPGRFSGRQFSNSRSEMNVSTLELGDSALYLCASSLTGGQRSGNTIYFGEGSWLTVV.